The rows below give T cell receptor beta chains drawn from one sample of a study of cytomegalovirus exposure and HLA in healthy donors. Method: immunoSEQ multiplex PCR; TCRdb's copy keeps in-frame clones and lacks some. The sample consists of roughly 200,000 clones, 75% to 90% of them appearing once. Sequencing used PBMCs. Receptor source: a man aged 25 to 40 in good health and CMV-seronegative. Each CDR3 is given with its conserved first and last residue. Each record gives: clone size, V gene, CDR3 protein. Size tells how often a clone was seen (once, few, many) or the class of an expanded clone, and some rows leave it out.

clone size: -; V gene: TRBV5-1; CDR3 protein: CASSLRRGEWTEAFF
clone size: -; V gene: TRBV13; CDR3 protein: CASSQELGQGRDEQFF
clone size: -; V gene: TRBV5-1; CDR3 protein: CASSLEGGGEAFF
clone size: once; V gene: TRBV11-2; CDR3 protein: CASRPGWGDGYTF
clone size: -; V gene: TRBV5-6; CDR3 protein: CASSPRRGAPNYGYTF
clone size: -; V gene: TRBV27; CDR3 protein: CASSSRGRLNYGYTF
clone size: few; V gene: TRBV25-1; CDR3 protein: CASSDPLAGQFYNEQFF
clone size: -; V gene: TRBV28; CDR3 protein: CASSIYNTQYF
clone size: -; V gene: TRBV6-1; CDR3 protein: CASSGLAGELGETQYF
clone size: -; V gene: TRBV6-5; CDR3 protein: CASSAGDRGRTEAFF